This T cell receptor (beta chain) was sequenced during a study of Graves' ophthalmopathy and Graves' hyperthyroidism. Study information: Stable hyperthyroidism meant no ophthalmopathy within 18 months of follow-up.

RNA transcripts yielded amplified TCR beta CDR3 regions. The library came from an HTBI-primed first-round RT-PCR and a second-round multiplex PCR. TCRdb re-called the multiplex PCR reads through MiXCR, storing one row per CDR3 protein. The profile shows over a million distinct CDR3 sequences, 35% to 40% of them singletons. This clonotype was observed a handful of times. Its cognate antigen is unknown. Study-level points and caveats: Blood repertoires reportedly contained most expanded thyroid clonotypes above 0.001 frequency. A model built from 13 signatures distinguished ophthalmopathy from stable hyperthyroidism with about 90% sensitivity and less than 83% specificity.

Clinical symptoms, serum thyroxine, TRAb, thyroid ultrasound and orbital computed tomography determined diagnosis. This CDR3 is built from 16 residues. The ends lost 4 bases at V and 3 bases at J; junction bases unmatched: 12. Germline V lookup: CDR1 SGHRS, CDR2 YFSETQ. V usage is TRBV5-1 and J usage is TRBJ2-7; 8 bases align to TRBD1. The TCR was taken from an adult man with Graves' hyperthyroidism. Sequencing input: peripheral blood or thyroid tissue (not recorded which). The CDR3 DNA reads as TGCGCCAGCAGCCGGCCTAGGGGCAGGGGGCTCTACGAGCAGTACTTC. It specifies CASSRPRGRGLYEQYF. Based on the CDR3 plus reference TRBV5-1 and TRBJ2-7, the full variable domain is KAGVTQTPRYLIKTRGQQVTLSCSPISGHRSVSWYQQTPGQGLQFLFEYFSETQRNKGNFPGRFSGRQFSNSRSEMNVSTLELGDSALYLCASSRPRGRGLYEQYFGPGTRLTVT.